The subject of this entry is one T cell receptor (beta chain). Authors' methods: Reference gene primer amplification gave estimated nucleated cell counts. Method: immunoSEQ multiplex PCR; TCRdb's copy keeps in-frame clones and lacks some. That table is the source of V, J and clone size, and D and trimming were worked out from the DNA. Altogether around 140,000 clones are present, about 88% being singletons, with the ten largest covering 2.6%. This entry comes from a study of blood T cell repertoires in COVID-19. Study-level information: The study drew acute and convalescent COVID-19 samples from the United States, Italy and Spain. The cDNA or gDNA used as material had been derived from T cells, B-cell-depleted T cells, or PBMCs.

The CDR3 contains 16 residues. CDR1 LNHDA and CDR2 SQIVND come from the germline V gene (reference sequence). Trimming took 5 bases from V and 0 from J; bases not matched to a gene: 7. J is TRBJ1-3 and V is TRBV19; 7 bases map to TRBD1. The source material was peripheral blood. The clonotype originates from a human donor with acute or convalescent COVID-19. The donor label of this sample is uncertain. The CDR3: CASSLLDRPSGNTIYF. As DNA, the CDR3 is TGTGCCAGTAGTCTCCTGGACAGGCCCTCTGGAAACACCATATATTTT.